This T cell receptor (beta chain) came from a study of CD8 T cells in Susac syndrome. The V end lost 2 bases, the J end lost 4 bases, and 13 bases lay between the germline ends. CDR3 length equals 15 residues. Germline lookup yields CDR1 MNHNY and CDR2 SVGAGI (reference sequence). RNA amounts of about 0.5 to 1 ug underwent reverse transcription with random hexamers. TCRdb reanalysed the immunoSEQ multiplex PCR reads using MiXCR and keeps one entry per CDR3 protein. The table lists about 300,000 distinct CDR3 sequences, roughly 94% of them singletons. Peripheral blood CD8+ and CD4+ T cells were profiled by TCR beta sequencing. The multiple sclerosis controls were treatment-naive patients affected by stable or active relapsing-remitting disease.

The sequence derives from a human donor with multiple sclerosis. This chain uses TRBV6-6 with TRBJ2-3; D not certain. The sample taken for sequencing was CD4+ T cells from PBMCs. The CDR3 reads CASSYAPRAADTQYF. The DNA of the CDR3 is TGTGCCAGCAGTTACGCACCCCGGGCCGCAGATACGCAGTATTTT.